Included here is one T cell receptor (beta chain) sequence, with context. Here immunoSEQ multiplex PCR was the method, and the copy in TCRdb shows in-frame clones only, minus some. The sample carries roughly 320,000 clones, around four fifths recorded once. Treatment in this sample: around 19 received Ad26.COV2.S at low or high dose, single or two shots; 5 received placebo; per-sample allocation not given. Collection of samples fell on day 63 after the first vaccine or placebo injection. Trimming removed 10 bases from V and 6 bases from J; junction bases left unmatched: 6. Germline assignment: CDR1 LNHDA and CDR2 SQIVND (reference sequence). The CDR3 sequence is 12 residues long. The sample comes from a study of Ad26.COV2.S vaccination and SARS-CoV-2 variants.

The clonotype comes from a person between 18 and 65 years old who received the Ad26.COV2.S COVID-19 vaccine or a placebo. V usage is TRBV19 and J usage is TRBJ1-1; 9 bases agree with TRBD1. Sequencing was performed on peripheral blood, taken in a trial of Ad26.COV2.S vaccine versus placebo. DNA for the CDR3: TGTGCCACCGGGACAGGGTGGGCTGAAGCTTTCTTT. Translating it yields CATGTGWAEAFF.